This T cell receptor (beta chain) was found in a study of blood T cell repertoires in COVID-19. Produced via immunoSEQ multiplex PCR; TCRdb's table is partial and in-frame only. The sample contains hundreds of thousands of clones, around 90% of which appear only once. The V segment lost 3 bases and the J segment 4 bases; nucleotides outside the gene matches: 3. The CDR3 covers 15 residues. Germline V gene data show CDR1 as SGHTA and CDR2 as FQGNSA. The V call is TRBV7-2, the J call TRBJ2-7, with 13 bases identical to TRBD2. The specimen was PBMCs or T cells enriched from blood (not recorded which). The sequence was obtained from a woman aged 60 to 75 in a cohort exposed to, infected with or recovered from COVID-19 (not recorded which). The CDR3 DNA reads TGTGCCAGCAGCTTGGGGACTAGCGGGATGTACGAGCAGTACTTC. Protein product: CASSLGTSGMYEQYF.